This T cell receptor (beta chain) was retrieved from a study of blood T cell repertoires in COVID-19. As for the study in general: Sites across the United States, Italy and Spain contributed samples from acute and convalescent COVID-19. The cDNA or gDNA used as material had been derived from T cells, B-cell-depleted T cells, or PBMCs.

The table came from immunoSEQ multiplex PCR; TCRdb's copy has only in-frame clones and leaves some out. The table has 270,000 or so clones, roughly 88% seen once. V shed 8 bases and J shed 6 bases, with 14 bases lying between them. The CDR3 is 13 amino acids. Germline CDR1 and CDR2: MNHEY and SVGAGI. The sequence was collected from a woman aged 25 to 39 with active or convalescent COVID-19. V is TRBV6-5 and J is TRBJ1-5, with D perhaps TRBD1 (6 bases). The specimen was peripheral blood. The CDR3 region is CASQTPGVQPQHF. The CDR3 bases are TGTGCCAGCCAGACCCCAGGGGTTCAGCCCCAGCATTTT.